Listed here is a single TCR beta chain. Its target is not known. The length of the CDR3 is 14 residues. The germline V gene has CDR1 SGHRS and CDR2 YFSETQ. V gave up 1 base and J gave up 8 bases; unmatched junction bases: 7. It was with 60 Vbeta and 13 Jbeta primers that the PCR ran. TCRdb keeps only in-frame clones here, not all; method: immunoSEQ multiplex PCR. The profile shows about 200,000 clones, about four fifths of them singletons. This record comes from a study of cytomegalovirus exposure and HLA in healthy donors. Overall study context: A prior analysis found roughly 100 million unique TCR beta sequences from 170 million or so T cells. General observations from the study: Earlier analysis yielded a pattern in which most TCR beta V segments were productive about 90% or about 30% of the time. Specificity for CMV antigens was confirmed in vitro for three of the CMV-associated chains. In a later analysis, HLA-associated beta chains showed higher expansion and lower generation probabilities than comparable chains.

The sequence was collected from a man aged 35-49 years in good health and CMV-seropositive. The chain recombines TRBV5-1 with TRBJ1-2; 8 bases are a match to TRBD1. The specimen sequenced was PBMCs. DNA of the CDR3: TGCGCCAGCAGCTTGACAGGGGGGGACCTGGGCTACACCTTC. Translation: CASSLTGGDLGYTF.